These T cell receptor beta chains were read from a single sample in a study of shared clonotypes between healthy human individuals. The assay was immunoSEQ multiplex PCR, and TCRdb's table has in-frame clones only and misses some. This table has millions of clones, approximately 94% appearing once. Input material: naive CD8+ T cells sorted from blood. Receptors originate from a man between 18 and 29 years old in good health. CDR3s include the opening cysteine and the closing phenylalanine or tryptophan. The order of the fields is CDR3 DNA, CDR3 protein, D gene, clone size, V gene, J gene. A D gene is named only where the DNA matches it firmly. Clone size appears in some rows only: once, few, many, or a class for an expanded clone.

TGCGCCAGCAGTGAGTTCCCCCCCTACGAGCAGTACTTC	CASSEFPPYEQYF	-	-	TRBV10-2	TRBJ2-7
TGCGCCAGCAGCCCGGGAGCGGGAGGTCACAACTACGAGCAGTACTTC	CASSPGAGGHNYEQYF	TRBD2	-	TRBV5-1	TRBJ2-7
TGTGCCAGCAGTGAATGGGCCTCCCAAGCCTACGAGCAGTACTTC	CASSEWASQAYEQYF	-	-	TRBV6-1	TRBJ2-7
TGCGCCAGCAGCCCTAAACAGGCGGGCACCTACGAGCAGTACTTC	CASSPKQAGTYEQYF	-	few	TRBV4-1	TRBJ2-7
TGTGCCAGCAGACCGCCGGGACTAGCGGAAGGGGTAAAAGATGAGCAGTTCTTC	CASRPPGLAEGVKDEQFF	TRBD2	once	TRBV7-9	TRBJ2-1
TGTGCCAGCAGCGCTAGCGGGGATCCGTACAATGAGCAGTTCTTC	CASSASGDPYNEQFF	TRBD2	-	TRBV9	TRBJ2-1
TGTGCCAGCAGCGGGATGGGACAGGCCTACGAGCAGTACTTC	CASSGMGQAYEQYF	TRBD1	-	TRBV7-2	TRBJ2-7
TGTGCCAGCAGCGTAGGTGCGAACACCGGGGAGCTGTTTTTT	CASSVGANTGELFF	-	-	TRBV9	TRBJ2-2
TGTGCCAGCAGCGTTCGCGACGGGAGGACGGATACGCAGTATTTT	CASSVRDGRTDTQYF	TRBD2	-	TRBV9	TRBJ2-3
TGTGCCAGCAGCCCCCCCGCGGGAGGGCTAGAGACCCAGTACTTC	CASSPPAGGLETQYF	TRBD2	-	TRBV7-9	TRBJ2-5
TGCGCCAGCAGCTTGATCGGGTTCGCACCCGGCGGGAACTATGGCTACACCTTC	CASSLIGFAPGGNYGYTF	-	-	TRBV5-1	TRBJ1-2
TGTGCCAGCAGTTACTCGAAGGGGGTCCCGGGGGAGACCCAGTACTTC	CASSYSKGVPGETQYF	-	-	TRBV6-5	TRBJ2-5
TGTGCCAGCAGCGCGGGGACTAGCGGGGGACAAGAGACCCAGTACTTC	CASSAGTSGGQETQYF	TRBD2	-	TRBV9	TRBJ2-5
TGTGCCAGCAGCTTAGGGGCAGGGGGTCTGGAGACCCAGTACTTC	CASSLGAGGLETQYF	TRBD1	-	TRBV7-9	TRBJ2-5
TGTGCCAGCTCACCGCAAACTGTAACTGTGGCTAGCACAGATACGCAGTATTTT	CASSPQTVTVASTDTQYF	-	-	TRBV18	TRBJ2-3
TGCGCCAGCAGCCAAGATCTCCGCCCGACCTACAATGAGCAGTTCTTC	CASSQDLRPTYNEQFF	-	once	TRBV4-1	TRBJ2-1
TGTGCCAGCAGTGAATGGGAGGGGGTGTCTCAAGAGACCCAGTACTTC	CASSEWEGVSQETQYF	-	once	TRBV6-1	TRBJ2-5
TGTGCCAGCAGCTACGGACAGGGGGATGAAAAACTGTTTTTT	CASSYGQGDEKLFF	TRBD1	-	TRBV9	TRBJ1-4
TGCGCCAGCAGTGCGACTAGTCTCTCCTACAATGAGCAGTTCTTC	CASSATSLSYNEQFF	-	-	TRBV10-2	TRBJ2-1
TGTGCCAGCAGTTTGAGGACAGGGTTGGACAATGAGCAGTTCTTC	CASSLRTGLDNEQFF	TRBD1	-	TRBV27	TRBJ2-1
TGCGCCAGCACCCCGGGACAGGGTGTATGTCAGCCCCAGCATTTT	CASTPGQGVCQPQHF	TRBD1	-	TRBV4-1	TRBJ1-5
TGTGCCAGCAGGCTCCAGGGGGCGGATCAGCCCCAGCATTTT	CASRLQGADQPQHF	TRBD1	-	TRBV27	TRBJ1-5
TGTGCCAGCCCTGAGGCCGGGACTTCAAAATATATAGGGACAGATACGCAGTATTTT	CASPEAGTSKYIGTDTQYF	-	-	TRBV2	TRBJ2-3
TGTGCCAGCAGCCTTGGACAGGTAGGCTACGAGCAGTACTTC	CASSLGQVGYEQYF	TRBD1	-	TRBV5-6	TRBJ2-7
TGTGCCAGCAGTGACACGGGAGACTACGAGCAGTACTTC	CASSDTGDYEQYF	-	-	TRBV6-1	TRBJ2-7
TGTGCCAGCAGCGTACAGGGGGAATCTAGCACAGATACGCAGTATTTT	CASSVQGESSTDTQYF	TRBD1	-	TRBV9	TRBJ2-3
TGTGCCAGCAGTCCCCCTTTAACCTACGAGCAGTACTTC	CASSPPLTYEQYF	-	-	TRBV28	TRBJ2-7
TGTGCCACCACTCCCGCCCAAGAGACCCAGTACTTC	CATTPAQETQYF	-	-	TRBV2	TRBJ2-5
TGTGCCAGCAGCTCCGGACGGATCTATGGCTACACCTTC	CASSSGRIYGYTF	-	-	TRBV13	TRBJ1-2
TGTGCCAGCAGCCCCACTGTTTCCTACGAGCAGTACTTC	CASSPTVSYEQYF	-	-	TRBV9	TRBJ2-7
TGTGCCAGCAGCCTCTCGGACGGGAACACTGAAGCTTTCTTT	CASSLSDGNTEAFF	-	-	TRBV27	TRBJ1-1
TGTGCCAGCAGCCCTATGGACACTGAGCAGTACTTC	CASSPMDTEQYF	-	-	TRBV11-1	TRBJ2-7
TGTGCCAGCAGTTCACCCGTAGCGGGGGCGAACACCGGGGAGCTGTTTTTT	CASSSPVAGANTGELFF	TRBD2	-	TRBV28	TRBJ2-2
TGCGCCAGCAGCTTGTTCACAGGGGATGAAAAACTGTTTTTT	CASSLFTGDEKLFF	TRBD1	-	TRBV5-1	TRBJ1-4
TGTGCCAGCAGGGGGACTTCTAATGAGCAGTTCTTC	CASRGTSNEQFF	-	once	TRBV2	TRBJ2-1
TGTGCCAGCAGCACTCGACTAGCGGGAGCTGGGATGGTCGAGCAGTACTTC	CASSTRLAGAGMVEQYF	TRBD2	-	TRBV13	TRBJ2-7
TGCGCCAGCAGCCAAGATTCGGGGGGGACGACCTACGAGCAGTACTTC	CASSQDSGGTTYEQYF	TRBD2	-	TRBV4-3	TRBJ2-7
TGTGCCAGCAGCACATTAGCGGGGGAGCAGTACTTC	CASSTLAGEQYF	TRBD2	-	TRBV9	TRBJ2-7
TGTGCCATCAAACAGGGGGATCAGCCCCAGCATTTT	CAIKQGDQPQHF	TRBD1	-	TRBV10-3	TRBJ1-5
TGTGCCAGCAGCTTACTACTAGCCGAAAGGGCCTTTGTGGACTTC	CASSLLLAERAFVDF	-	-	TRBV11-3	TRBJ2-7
TGTGCCAGCTGCCCGGGGGTCTACGAGCAGTACTTC	CASCPGVYEQYF	-	-	TRBV28	TRBJ2-7
TGTGCCACCGCCCGGGACCCGAACGAGCAGTACTTC	CATARDPNEQYF	-	-	TRBV15	TRBJ2-7
TGCGCCAGCAGCCAAGCCACCGGGACAGGGACCTACGAGCAGTACTTC	CASSQATGTGTYEQYF	TRBD1	-	TRBV4-1	TRBJ2-7
TGTGCCAGCATAGACCTAGCGGGGGGGGAGTTCTTC	CASIDLAGGEFF	TRBD2	-	TRBV6-6	TRBJ2-1
TGTGCCATCAGTGACCCGAACAGGGCTAAAGAATATGGCTACACCTTC	CAISDPNRAKEYGYTF	-	-	TRBV10-3	TRBJ1-2
TGTGCCAGCAGTTCCTGGGGAGGGGTGACAGATACGCAGTATTTT	CASSSWGGVTDTQYF	TRBD2	-	TRBV27	TRBJ2-3
TGTGCCTGGAGTGCTAGCGGGGGGGCAGATACGCAGTATTTT	CAWSASGGADTQYF	TRBD2	-	TRBV30	TRBJ2-3
TGTGCCAGCAGCTCTCCAGCTTCCCCCACAGATACGCAGTATTTT	CASSSPASPTDTQYF	-	-	TRBV13	TRBJ2-3
TGTGCCAGCAGCTTATCACGGGCAGAGGACACTGAAGCTTTCTTT	CASSLSRAEDTEAFF	-	-	TRBV7-9	TRBJ1-1
TGTGCCAGTAGTCCAGACAGGAAGACTAGCAATCAGCCCCAGCATTTT	CASSPDRKTSNQPQHF	-	-	TRBV19	TRBJ1-5
TGTGCCAGTAGTCCCCTTAGCGGGGCCTACAATGAGCAGTTCTTC	CASSPLSGAYNEQFF	TRBD2	-	TRBV19	TRBJ2-1
TGTGCCAGTAGTCGAGACGAGGAGGATGAAGCTTTCTTT	CASSRDEEDEAFF	-	-	TRBV19	TRBJ1-1
TGTGCCAGCAGCTTAGGGAAAACAGGGGAGGGCTATGGCTACACCTTC	CASSLGKTGEGYGYTF	TRBD1	-	TRBV13	TRBJ1-2
TGTGCCAGCAGCCTCGACGGTTACACTGAAGCTTTCTTT	CASSLDGYTEAFF	-	-	TRBV28	TRBJ1-1